The next 10 T cell receptor beta chains were all read from a single sample in a study of cytomegalovirus exposure and HLA in healthy donors. The PCR employed 60 Vbeta primers together with 13 Jbeta primers. The protocol was immunoSEQ multiplex PCR, while the TCRdb copy is restricted to in-frame clones and leaves out a portion. The sample consists of 150,000 or so clones, roughly 68% of them appearing once. Sample: PBMCs. All receptors derive from a man younger than 45 in good health and CMV-seropositive.

The V call is TRBV5-1, the J call TRBJ2-5, with D tentatively TRBD2 (8 bases). The germline V gene has CDR1 SGHRS and CDR2 YFSETQ. Trimming pared 4 bases from V and 2 bases from J, leaving 15 bases between. This CDR3 contains 15 residues. CDR3 protein: CASSLRGGQQETQYF. The DNA for the CDR3 is TGCGCCAGCAGCCTACGGGGGGGACAGCAAGAGACCCAGTACTTC.

This clone was seen a single time. The chain couples TRBV30 to TRBJ1-2; D gene uncertain. Germline V lookup: CDR1 GTSNPN, CDR2 SVGIG (reference sequence). Trimming shortened V by 2 bases and J by 5 bases, and 9 bases separated the two germline ends. CDR3 length: 12 amino acids. The chain's CDR3 is CAWSPQVYGYTF. The CDR3 DNA follows: TGTGCCTGGAGTCCCCAGGTTTATGGCTACACCTTC.

CDR3 DNA: TGTGCCAGCTCACTACTAGCGGGCCAGGCGCTAACCTACGAGCAGTACTTC. Translated: CASSLLAGQALTYEQYF. The V and J genes are TRBV18 and TRBJ2-7; 9 nucleotides match TRBD2. Unmatched junction bases numbered 12, after V lost 4 bases and J lost 2 bases. This CDR3 region has 17 residues. Germline CDR1 reads KGHSH; CDR2 reads LQKENI.

CDR3 bases: TGTGCCAGCAGCAGGGGATGGGAGACCCAGTACTTC. The encoded protein is CASSRGWETQYF. V and J are TRBV6-5 and TRBJ2-5; the D gene is possibly TRBD1 (6 bases). The CDR3 contains 12 residues. Germline V CDR1 and CDR2: MNHEY, SVGAGI. V lost 6 bases and J 5 bases, leaving 10 bases between the germline ends.

The chain uses TRBV5-1 and TRBJ2-3; D remains ambiguous. Trimming stripped 0 bases from V and 2 bases from J, with 16 bases between. This CDR3 has 17 residues. Germline V lookup: CDR1 SGHRS, CDR2 YFSETQ. CDR3 region: CASSLVSPSVVTDTQYF. The CDR3 DNA sequence: TGCGCCAGCAGCTTGGTCTCACCCTCAGTGGTCACAGATACGCAGTATTTT.

Of note for this clone: The identical CDR3 is also encoded by other nucleotide sequences in the sample. The CDR3: CASSSPRQGLQGKLFF. The DNA for the CDR3 is TGTGCCAGCAGTTCCCCTCGACAGGGGCTTCAGGGAAAACTGTTTTTT. The genes are TRBV6-5 and TRBJ1-4; 8 bases are a match to TRBD1. CDR1 and CDR2 (germline): MNHEY, SVGAGI. The trim removed 4 bases at V and 10 bases at J, leaving 14 bases unmatched. CDR3 size: 16 residues.

The chain employs TRBV4-1 and TRBJ2-7; D perhaps matches TRBD2 (6 bases). The CDR3 is 14 amino acids. Germline V gene data show CDR1 as MGHRA and CDR2 as YSYEKL. Deletions cut 6 bases from V and 1 base from J, with 13 bases between. CDR3 in DNA: TGCGCCAGCAGTCCCGTGGGAGGATCCTACGAGCAGTACTTC. Its translation: CASSPVGGSYEQYF.

V usage is TRBV7-2 and J usage is TRBJ2-2; D unresolved. Germline V CDR1 and CDR2: SGHTA, FQGNSA. The V end lost 4 bases, the J end lost 6 bases, and 18 bases lay between the germline ends. This CDR3 comprises 16 residues. CDR3 sequence (DNA): TGTGCCAGCAGCTACTATAGGATAGGATTTTCCGGGGAGCTGTTTTTT. Translation: CASSYYRIGFSGELFF. Together with reference TRBV7-2 and TRBJ2-2, the CDR3 gives the full variable domain: GAGVSQSPSNKVTEKGKDVELRCDPISGHTALYWYRQSLGQGLEFLIYFQGNSAPDKSGLPSDRFSAERTGGSVSTLTIQRTQQEDSAVYLCASSYYRIGFSGELFFGEGSRLTVL.

The sample holds a few counts of this clone. The genes are TRBV6-6 and TRBJ1-2, with D possibly TRBD1 on 5 matching bases. CDR1 is MNHNY, CDR2 SVGAGI, per germline (reference sequence). V was pared by 0 bases and J by 7 bases, with 9 bases between. This CDR3 region has 13 residues. In DNA form, the CDR3 reads TGTGCCAGCAGTTACTCGGCAGGGTTTGGCTACACCTTC. Residues: CASSYSAGFGYTF.

V is TRBV2 and J is TRBJ2-5, with D possibly TRBD2 on 6 matching bases. Per the germline V gene, CDR1 is SNHLY and CDR2 is FYNNEI. Trimming shortened V by 6 bases and J by 1 base, and 9 bases separated the two germline ends. This CDR3 has 13 amino acids. DNA for the CDR3: TGTGCCAGCAGCGGGGGAAGCCAAGAGACCCAGTACTTC. It codes for CASSGGSQETQYF.